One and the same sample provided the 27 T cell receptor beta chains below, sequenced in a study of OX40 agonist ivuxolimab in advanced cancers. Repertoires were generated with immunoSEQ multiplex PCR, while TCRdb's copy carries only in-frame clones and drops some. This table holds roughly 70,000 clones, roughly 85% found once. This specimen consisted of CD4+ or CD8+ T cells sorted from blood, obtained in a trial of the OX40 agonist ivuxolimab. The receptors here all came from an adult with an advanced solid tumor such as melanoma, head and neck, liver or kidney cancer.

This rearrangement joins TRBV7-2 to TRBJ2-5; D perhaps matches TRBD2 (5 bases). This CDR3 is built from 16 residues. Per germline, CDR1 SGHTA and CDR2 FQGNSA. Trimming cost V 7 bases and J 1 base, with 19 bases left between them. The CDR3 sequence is CASTRGFSRGQETQYF. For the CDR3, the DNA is TGTGCCAGCACCCGAGGGTTTAGTCGCGGCCAAGAGACCCAGTACTTC.

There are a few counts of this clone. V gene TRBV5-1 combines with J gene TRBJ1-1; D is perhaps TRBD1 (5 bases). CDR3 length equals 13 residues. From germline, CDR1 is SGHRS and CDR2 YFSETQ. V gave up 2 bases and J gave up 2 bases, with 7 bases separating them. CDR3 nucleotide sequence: TGCGCCAGCAGCTTTGGGGGTAACACTGAAGCTTTCTTT. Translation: CASSFGGNTEAFF. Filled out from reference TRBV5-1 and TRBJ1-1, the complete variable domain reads KAGVTQTPRYLIKTRGQQVTLSCSPISGHRSVSWYQQTPGQGLQFLFEYFSETQRNKGNFPGRFSGRQFSNSRSEMNVSTLELGDSALYLCASSFGGNTEAFFGQGTRLTVV.

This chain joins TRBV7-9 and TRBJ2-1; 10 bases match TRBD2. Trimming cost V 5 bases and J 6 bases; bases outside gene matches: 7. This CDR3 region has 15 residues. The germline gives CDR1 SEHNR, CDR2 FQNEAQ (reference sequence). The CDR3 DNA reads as TGTGCCAGCAGCCCTAGCGGGAGTGCAAGCAATGAGCAGTTCTTC. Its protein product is CASSPSGSASNEQFF.

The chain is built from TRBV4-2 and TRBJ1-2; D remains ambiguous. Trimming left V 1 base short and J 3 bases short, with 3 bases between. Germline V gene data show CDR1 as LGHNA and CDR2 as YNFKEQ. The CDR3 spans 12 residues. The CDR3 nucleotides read TGTGCCAGCAGCCAAGCCGACTATGGCTACACCTTC. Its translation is CASSQADYGYTF.

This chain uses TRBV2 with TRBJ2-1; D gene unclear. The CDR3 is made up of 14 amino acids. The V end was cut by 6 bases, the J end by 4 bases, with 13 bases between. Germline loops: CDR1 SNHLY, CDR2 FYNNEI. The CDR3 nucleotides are TGTGCCAGCAGCAAGGGTACCCTTTACAATGAGCAGTTCTTC. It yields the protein CASSKGTLYNEQFF.

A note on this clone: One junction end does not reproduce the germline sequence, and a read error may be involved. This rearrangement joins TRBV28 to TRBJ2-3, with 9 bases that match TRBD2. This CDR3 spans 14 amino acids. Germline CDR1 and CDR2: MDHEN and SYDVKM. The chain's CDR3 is CTSSMAGGKDTQYF. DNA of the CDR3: TGTACCAGCTCGATGGCGGGAGGGAAAGATACGCAGTATTTT.

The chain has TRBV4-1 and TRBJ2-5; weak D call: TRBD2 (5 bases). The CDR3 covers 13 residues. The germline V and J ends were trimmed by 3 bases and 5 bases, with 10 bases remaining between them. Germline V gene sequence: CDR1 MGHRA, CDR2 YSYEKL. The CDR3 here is CASSQGSAETQYF. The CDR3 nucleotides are TGCGCCAGCAGCCAGGGGAGCGCGGAGACCCAGTACTTC.

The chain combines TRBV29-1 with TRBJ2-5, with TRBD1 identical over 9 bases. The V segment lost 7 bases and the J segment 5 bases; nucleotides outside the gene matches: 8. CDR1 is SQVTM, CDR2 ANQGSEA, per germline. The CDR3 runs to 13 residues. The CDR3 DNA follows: TGCAGCGCCCCCTTACAGGGGGCTGAGACCCAGTACTTC. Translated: CSAPLQGAETQYF.

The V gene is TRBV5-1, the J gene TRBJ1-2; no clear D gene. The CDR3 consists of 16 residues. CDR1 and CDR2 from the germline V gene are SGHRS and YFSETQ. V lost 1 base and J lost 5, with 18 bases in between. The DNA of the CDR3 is TGCGCCAGCAGCTTGACGACCCCGTTATGGTTATATGGCTACACCTTC. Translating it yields CASSLTTPLWLYGYTF.

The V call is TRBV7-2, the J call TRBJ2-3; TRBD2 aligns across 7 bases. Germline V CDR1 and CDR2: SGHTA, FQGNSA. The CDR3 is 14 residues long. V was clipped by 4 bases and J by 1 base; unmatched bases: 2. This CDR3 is CASSYAGGTDTQYF. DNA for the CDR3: TGTGCCAGCAGCTATGCGGGGGGCACAGATACGCAGTATTTT.

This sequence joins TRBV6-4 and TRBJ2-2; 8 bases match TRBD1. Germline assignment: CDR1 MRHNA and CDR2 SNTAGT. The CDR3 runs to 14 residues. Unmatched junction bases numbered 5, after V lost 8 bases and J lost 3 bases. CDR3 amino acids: CASRDRGDTGELFF. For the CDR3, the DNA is TGTGCCAGCCGCGACAGGGGCGACACCGGGGAGCTGTTTTTT.

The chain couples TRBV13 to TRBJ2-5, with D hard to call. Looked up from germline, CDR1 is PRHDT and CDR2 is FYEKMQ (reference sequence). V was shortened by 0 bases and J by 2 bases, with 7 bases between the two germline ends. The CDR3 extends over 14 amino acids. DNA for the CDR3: TGTGCCAGCAGCTTAGGTGCTGCACAAGAGACCCAGTACTTC. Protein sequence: CASSLGAAQETQYF.

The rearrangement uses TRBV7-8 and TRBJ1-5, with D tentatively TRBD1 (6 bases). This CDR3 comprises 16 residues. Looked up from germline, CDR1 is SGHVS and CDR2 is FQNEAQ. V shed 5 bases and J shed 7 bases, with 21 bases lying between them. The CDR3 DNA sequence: TGTGCCAGCAGCAAGAGGGGGTGGGAGAAGTACCAGCCCCAGCATTTT. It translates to CASSKRGWEKYQPQHF.

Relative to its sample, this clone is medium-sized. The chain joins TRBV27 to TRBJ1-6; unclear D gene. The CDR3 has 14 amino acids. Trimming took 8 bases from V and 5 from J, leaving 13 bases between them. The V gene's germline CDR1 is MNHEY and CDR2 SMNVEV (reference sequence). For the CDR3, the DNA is TGTGCCAGCGGCATCCAGCAGAATAATTCACCCCTCCACTTT. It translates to CASGIQQNNSPLHF.

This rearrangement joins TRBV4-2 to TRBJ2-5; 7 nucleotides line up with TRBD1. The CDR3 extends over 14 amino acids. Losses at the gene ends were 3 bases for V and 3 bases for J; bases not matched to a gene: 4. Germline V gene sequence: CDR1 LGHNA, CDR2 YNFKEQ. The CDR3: CASSQGTVKETQYF. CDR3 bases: TGTGCCAGCAGCCAGGGGACAGTAAAAGAGACCCAGTACTTC.

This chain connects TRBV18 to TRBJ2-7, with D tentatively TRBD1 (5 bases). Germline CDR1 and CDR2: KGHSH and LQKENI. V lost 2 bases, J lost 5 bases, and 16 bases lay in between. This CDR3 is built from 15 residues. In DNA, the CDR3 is TGTGCCAGCTCACCATGGCAGGGTGGCCCCAACGAGCAGTACTTC. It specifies CASSPWQGGPNEQYF. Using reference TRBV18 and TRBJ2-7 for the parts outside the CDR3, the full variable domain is NAGVMQNPRHLVRRRGQEARLRCSPMKGHSHVYWYRQLPEEGLKFMVYLQKENIIDESGMPKERFSAEFPKEGPSILRIQQVVRGDSAAYFCASSPWQGGPNEQYFGPGTRLTVT.

The CDR3 loop reads CASGPDGVNQPQHF. The CDR3 nucleotides are TGTGCTAGTGGTCCTGACGGGGTCAATCAGCCCCAGCATTTT. The rearrangement uses TRBV12-5 and TRBJ1-5, with D hard to call. Germline V gives CDR1 LGHNT, CDR2 FRNRAP. The ends were cut back, 5 bases at V and 3 bases at J, with 11 bases in the middle. This CDR3 comprises 14 residues.

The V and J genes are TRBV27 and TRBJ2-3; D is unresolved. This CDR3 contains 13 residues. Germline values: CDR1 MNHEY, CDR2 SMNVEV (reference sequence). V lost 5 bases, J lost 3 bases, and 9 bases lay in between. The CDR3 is CASSSWETDTQYF. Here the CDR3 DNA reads TGTGCCAGCAGTAGTTGGGAAACAGATACGCAGTATTTT.

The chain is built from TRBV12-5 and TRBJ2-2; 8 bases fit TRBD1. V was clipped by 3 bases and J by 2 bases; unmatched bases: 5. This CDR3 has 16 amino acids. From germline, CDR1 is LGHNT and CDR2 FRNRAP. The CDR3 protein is CASGFDRGYNTGELFF. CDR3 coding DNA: TGTGCTAGTGGTTTTGACAGGGGATATAACACCGGGGAGCTGTTTTTT. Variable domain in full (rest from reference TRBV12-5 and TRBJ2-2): DARVTQTPRHKVTEMGQEVTMRCQPILGHNTVFWYRQTMMQGLELLAYFRNRAPLDDSGMPKDRFSAEMPDATLATLKIQPSEPRDSAVYFCASGFDRGYNTGELFFGEGSRLTVL.

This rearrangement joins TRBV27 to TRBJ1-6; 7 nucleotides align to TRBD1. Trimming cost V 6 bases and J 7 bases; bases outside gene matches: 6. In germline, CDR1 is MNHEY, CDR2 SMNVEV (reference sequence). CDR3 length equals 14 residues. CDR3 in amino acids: CASRRGDRNSPLHF. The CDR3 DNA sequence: TGTGCCAGCAGACGGGGGGACAGAAATTCACCCCTCCACTTT.

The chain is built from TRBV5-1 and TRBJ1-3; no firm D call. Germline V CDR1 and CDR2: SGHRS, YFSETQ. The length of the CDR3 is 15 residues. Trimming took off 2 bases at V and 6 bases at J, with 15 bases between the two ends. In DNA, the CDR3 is TGCGCCAGCAGCTTTGGAGAGCCTTTTGCAAACACCATATATTTT. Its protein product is CASSFGEPFANTIYF. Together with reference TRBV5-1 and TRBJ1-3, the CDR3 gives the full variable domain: KAGVTQTPRYLIKTRGQQVTLSCSPISGHRSVSWYQQTPGQGLQFLFEYFSETQRNKGNFPGRFSGRQFSNSRSEMNVSTLELGDSALYLCASSFGEPFANTIYFGEGSWLTVV.

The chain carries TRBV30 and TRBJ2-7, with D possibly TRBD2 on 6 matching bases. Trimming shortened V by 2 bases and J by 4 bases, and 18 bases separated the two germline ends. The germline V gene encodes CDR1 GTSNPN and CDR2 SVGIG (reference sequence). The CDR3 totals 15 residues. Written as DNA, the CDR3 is TGTGCCTGGAGTCCCGGGGGAGCGACGGTGTACGAGCAGTACTTC. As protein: CAWSPGGATVYEQYF. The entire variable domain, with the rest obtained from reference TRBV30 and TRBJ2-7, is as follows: SQTIHQWPATLVQPVGSPLSLECTVEGTSNPNLYWYRQAAGRGLQLLFYSVGIGQISSEVPQNLSASRPQDRQFILSSKKLLLSDSGFYLCAWSPGGATVYEQYFGPGTRLTVT.

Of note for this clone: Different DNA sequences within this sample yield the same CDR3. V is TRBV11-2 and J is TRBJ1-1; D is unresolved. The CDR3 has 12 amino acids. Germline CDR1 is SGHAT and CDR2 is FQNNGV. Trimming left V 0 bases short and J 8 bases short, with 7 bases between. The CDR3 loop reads CASSLDRAEAFF. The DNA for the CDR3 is TGTGCCAGCAGCTTAGATCGGGCCGAAGCTTTCTTT.

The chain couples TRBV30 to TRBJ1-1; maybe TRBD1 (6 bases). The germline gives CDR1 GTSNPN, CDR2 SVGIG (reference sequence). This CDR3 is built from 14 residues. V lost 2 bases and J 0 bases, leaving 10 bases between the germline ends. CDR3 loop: CAWSLGQMNTEAFF. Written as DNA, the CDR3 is TGTGCCTGGAGTCTTGGACAGATGAACACTGAAGCTTTCTTT.

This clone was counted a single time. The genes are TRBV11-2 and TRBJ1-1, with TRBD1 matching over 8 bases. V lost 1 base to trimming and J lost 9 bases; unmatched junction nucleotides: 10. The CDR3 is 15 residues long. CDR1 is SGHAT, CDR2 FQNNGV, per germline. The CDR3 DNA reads TGTGCCAGCAGCTTAGGGACAGGGTATATTACTAAAGCTTTCTTT. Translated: CASSLGTGYITKAFF.

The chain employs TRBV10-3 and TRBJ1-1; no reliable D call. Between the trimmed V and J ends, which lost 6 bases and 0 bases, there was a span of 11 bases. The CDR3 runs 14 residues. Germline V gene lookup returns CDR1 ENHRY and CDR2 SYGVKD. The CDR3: CAIRSDGLNTEAFF. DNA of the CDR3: TGTGCCATCAGATCGGACGGACTGAACACTGAAGCTTTCTTT.

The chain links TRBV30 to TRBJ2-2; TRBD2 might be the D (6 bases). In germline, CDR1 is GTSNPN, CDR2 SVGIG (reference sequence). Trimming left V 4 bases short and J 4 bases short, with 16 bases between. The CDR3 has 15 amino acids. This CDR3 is CAWKVSGAGTGELFF. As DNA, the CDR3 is TGTGCCTGGAAGGTGTCGGGAGCGGGCACCGGGGAGCTGTTTTTT.